This T cell receptor (beta chain) was profiled in a study of OX40 agonist ivuxolimab in advanced cancers. With respect to the entire study: Ivuxolimab, which targeted the costimulatory receptor OX40 (CD134), was an agonistic, fully human IgG2 monoclonal antibody. Intravenous ivuxolimab was administered to patients every 2 weeks at six dose levels: 0.01, 0.1, 0.3, 1.5, 3 and 10 mg/kg. Of the 50 to 55 patients in dose escalation, about 20 had hepatocellular carcinoma, some 15 had melanoma, 9 had renal cell carcinoma and 9 had head and neck cancer. In the dose-escalation cohort, 70% to 85% of patients were male, and the mean age was 60 years with a range of about 23 to 79. Prior anti-PD-1, anti-PD-L1 or anti-CTLA-4 therapy was permitted, and checkpoint inhibitors had been received by about 36% of dose-escalation patients. Three dose-escalation patients achieved partial responses, one with hepatocellular carcinoma and two with cutaneous melanoma. The point of sequencing TCRbeta in the periphery was to test whether ivuxolimab changed TCR sequence diversity and drove clonal T-cell expansion. The paper reports the monotherapy dose-escalation portion (N of about 47 patients) of the phase I ivuxolimab trial. What the research found in general, with its limitations: After ivuxolimab, CD8+ T cells had more expanded clones than CD4+ T cells on average. Partial responders in the 0.1-3.0 mg/kg groups had among the lowest normalized peripheral clonal expansion, especially among CD8+ T cells. Low levels of normalized T-cell clonal expansion were also seen in some patients who did not respond. At doses from 0.1 to 3.0 mg/kg, clonal expansion was seen in both CD4+ and CD8+ blood T cells between baseline and week 6. Which antigens the clonally expanded peripheral T cells were specific for was not determined.

Measured from the cysteine to the phenylalanine, the CDR3 is 15 residues long. Just the 45-base CDR3 DNA is kept, in frame starting at base 1. CDR1 SNHLY and CDR2 FYNNEI are derived from the germline V gene. The junction shows trimming of 4 bases on V and 7 bases on J, plus 16 bases between the germline ends. The trial excluded patients who had a history of autoimmune disease or were on systemic immunosuppression. Peripheral blood for TCR sequencing was collected from all dose cohorts at baseline, on cycle 4 day 1, and on cycle 7 day 1. The samples were drawn from a first-in-human, open-label, multicenter phase I dose-escalation trial of ivuxolimab. Adults with locally advanced or metastatic melanoma, renal cell carcinoma, hepatocellular carcinoma or head and neck squamous cell carcinoma were enrolled in the trial. Before TCR sequencing, CD4+ T cells and CD8+ T cells from peripheral blood were sorted into separate populations.

For sequencing of the TCRbeta CDR3 region, genomic DNA was extracted from the sorted cells. The immunoSEQ Assay was used to sequence the TCRbeta CDR3 regions. The clones in this table, taken by TCRdb from immuneACCESS, are in-frame only. Not every clone is retained; where verified, under half of the shortfall comes from an unresolved V gene, and the cause of the rest is unknown. The sample table contains just under 100,000 clones; only one count was recorded for roughly 94% of them. The top ten constitute 0.15% to 0.2% of the sample. In the case of this clone: Which antigen it targets is not known. Per-nucleotide qualities are absent, and no much larger clonotype sits a single base away.

The receptor was derived from an adult with an advanced solid tumor such as melanoma, head and neck, liver or kidney cancer. Source: CD4+ or CD8+ T cells sorted from blood, taken in a trial of the OX40 agonist ivuxolimab. Recombination linked TRBV2 to TRBJ1-4; TRBD1 is perhaps the D gene, given 6 matching bases. CDR3 sequence: CASSARQVGGEKLFF. Read as DNA, the sequence is TGTGCCAGCAGTGCCAGACAGGTCGGGGGTGAAAAACTGTTTTTT.